Presented here are 28 T cell receptor beta chains from one specimen sequenced in a study of blood T cell repertoires in COVID-19 (dated by TCRdb to about 2020). Library preparation used the immunoSEQ multiplex PCR assay. TCRdb retrieved this table from immuneACCESS and kept in-frame rearrangements only. Not all clones are present; in checked studies, unresolved V genes account for under half, and no reason is known for the remainder. The sample contains around 81,000 clones, around nine tenths of them found a single time. Of the sample, roughly 4.8% is held by the ten largest clones. Source material: peripheral blood. The receptors here all came from a woman of 80 years or more with acute or convalescent COVID-19.

The chain couples TRBV20-1 to TRBJ2-7; 10 positions match TRBD2. Unmatched junction bases numbered 8, after V lost 3 bases and J lost 6 bases. This CDR3 comprises 14 residues. CDR1 and CDR2 from the germline V gene are DFQATT and SNEGSKA (reference sequence). The CDR3: CSASRTSGIVEQYF. Here the CDR3 DNA reads TGCAGTGCTAGTAGAACTAGCGGGATAGTCGAGCAGTACTTC.

In its sample, this clone was seen a few times. DNA of the CDR3: TGTGCCAGCAGCTTAGGCCTGACCGGGGAGCTGTTTTTT. Its translation is CASSLGLTGELFF. This chain joins TRBV13 and TRBJ2-2; no reliable D call. The CDR3 has 13 amino acids. Germline CDR1 PRHDT, CDR2 FYEKMQ (reference sequence). Trimming pared 0 bases from V and 5 bases from J, leaving 4 bases between.

The chain employs TRBV5-4 and TRBJ2-3; unclear D gene. The V and J ends lost 4 bases and 0 bases respectively, with 6 bases between them. The germline V gene has CDR1 SGHNT and CDR2 YYREEE (reference sequence). This CDR3 contains 13 residues. The CDR3, as DNA: TGTGCCAGCAGCCCAACTAGCACAGATACGCAGTATTTT. Translation: CASSPTSTDTQYF.

The rearrangement uses TRBV5-4 and TRBJ2-1, with 7 bases lining up with TRBD1. Germline V gene sequence: CDR1 SGHNT, CDR2 YYREEE (reference sequence). The CDR3 runs 16 residues. Losses at the gene ends were 2 bases for V and 0 bases for J; bases not matched to a gene: 5. The CDR3 loop reads CASSLEGAISYNEQFF. The CDR3 DNA is TGTGCCAGCAGCTTAGAGGGGGCTATCTCCTACAATGAGCAGTTCTTC.

Only one count was recorded for this clone. V is TRBV4-2 and J is TRBJ2-3, with 10 positions matching TRBD2. V shed 4 bases, J shed 5 bases, and the junction held 3 bases outside the gene matches. In germline, CDR1 is LGHNA, CDR2 YNFKEQ. The CDR3 has 14 residues. The CDR3 loop is CASSLERGGDTQYF. CDR3 DNA: TGTGCCAGCAGCCTGGAGCGGGGGGGAGATACGCAGTATTTT.

The chain links TRBV19 to TRBJ1-1, with TRBD1 matching over 10 bases. V dropped 5 bases and J dropped 1; count of bases not matched to a gene: 7. The germline CDR1 and CDR2 sequences are LNHDA and SQIVND (reference sequence). The CDR3 totals 16 residues. DNA for the CDR3: TGTGCCAGTAGTTCGGGACAGGGGCCTAAGAACACTGAAGCTTTCTTT. Residues: CASSSGQGPKNTEAFF. Together with reference TRBV19 and TRBJ1-1, the CDR3 gives the full variable domain: DGGITQSPKYLFRKEGQNVTLSCEQNLNHDAMYWYRQDPGQGLRLIYYSQIVNDFQKGDIAEGYSVSREKKESFPLTVTSAQKNPTAFYLCASSSGQGPKNTEAFFGQGTRLTVV.

This clone was seen only once. V usage is TRBV7-2 and J usage is TRBJ2-3, with D perhaps matching TRBD2 (6 bases). The CDR3 has 13 amino acids. V dropped 5 bases and J dropped 6 bases, with 12 bases sitting between them. The germline CDR1 and CDR2 sequences are SGHTA and FQGNSA. In DNA, the CDR3 is TGTGCCAGCAGCACCCAGCGGGCCGATACGCAGTATTTT. Its protein product is CASSTQRADTQYF.

The chain uses TRBV5-6 and TRBJ2-3; D remains ambiguous. CDR1 is SGHDT and CDR2 is YYEEEE in the germline V gene. The CDR3 sequence is 13 residues long. V dropped 0 bases and J dropped 5 bases, with 7 bases sitting between them. DNA for the CDR3: TGTGCCAGCAGCTTGGCCCGACAAGATACGCAGTATTTT. This gives the protein CASSLARQDTQYF. Looking up the rest from reference TRBV5-6 and TRBJ2-3 gives the full variable domain: DAGVTQSPTHLIKTRGQQVTLRCSPKSGHDTVSWYQQALGQGPQFIFQYYEEEERQRGNFPDRFSGHQFPNYSSELNVNALLLGDSALYLCASSLARQDTQYFGPGTRLTVL.

This clone was seen at least ten times. The chain uses TRBV6-5 and TRBJ1-4; tentatively, D is TRBD1 (5 bases). The ends were cut back, 10 bases at V and 5 bases at J, with 14 bases in the middle. The germline V gene has CDR1 MNHEY and CDR2 SVGAGI. The CDR3 loop spans 13 amino acids. CDR3 DNA sequence: TGTGCCACCGGGGGACGGAGGAATGAAAAACTGTTTTTT. This translates into CATGGRRNEKLFF.

V is TRBV2 and J is TRBJ2-3, with D hard to call. This CDR3 contains 14 residues. Trimming took off 6 bases at V and 0 bases at J, with 10 bases between the two ends. From germline, CDR1 is SNHLY and CDR2 FYNNEI. The CDR3 is CASRYHSSTDTQYF. CDR3 sequence (DNA): TGTGCCAGCAGGTACCACTCAAGCACAGATACGCAGTATTTT.

The J gene is TRBJ1-5, the V gene TRBV7-9; perhaps TRBD1 as D (5 bases). V was pared by 8 bases and J by 2 bases, with 16 bases between. Germline-derived CDR1 and CDR2 are SEHNR and FQNEAQ (reference sequence). This CDR3 comprises 15 residues. CDR3 nucleotide sequence: TGTGCCAGCTCCACGGGGGAGAGGGGCAATCAGCCCCAGCATTTT. This codes for CASSTGERGNQPQHF.

V usage is TRBV6-5 and J usage is TRBJ1-1; unclear D gene. V lost 5 bases and J 1 base, leaving 11 bases between the germline ends. From germline, CDR1 is MNHEY and CDR2 SVGAGI. The CDR3 is 14 amino acids. Here the CDR3 reads CASSLSSQNTEAFF. Written as DNA, the CDR3 is TGTGCCAGCAGTCTATCTTCTCAGAACACTGAAGCTTTCTTT.

The chain has TRBV5-1 and TRBJ2-7, with 9 bases identical to TRBD2. Germline CDR1 is SGHRS and CDR2 is YFSETQ. The CDR3 extends over 15 amino acids. Trimming took 4 bases from V and 2 from J; bases not matched to a gene: 7. CDR3 residues: CASSPLAGETYEQYF. CDR3 in DNA: TGCGCCAGCAGCCCCTTAGCGGGGGAGACCTACGAGCAGTACTTC.

The V gene is TRBV3-1 (or the pseudogene TRBV3-2), the J gene TRBJ2-2, with TRBD2 matching 10 bases. Trimming at V came to 3 bases and at J to 6 bases, leaving 7 bases not matched to a gene. CDR1 is LGHDT and CDR2 is YNNKEL in the germline V gene (reference sequence). The CDR3 is 16 amino acids. Written as DNA, the CDR3 is TGTGCCAGCAGCCAGCCAGGGCTAGCGGGAGCCGGGGAGCTGTTTTTT. Translated: CASSQPGLAGAGELFF.

The V and J genes are TRBV14 and TRBJ1-2; weak D call: TRBD1 (6 bases). This CDR3 region has 14 residues. Germline V gene data show CDR1 as SGHDN and CDR2 as FVKESK. V was cut by 4 bases and J by 3 bases, with 12 bases left in between. CDR3 sequence: CASSRGGEDYGYTF. In nucleotides, the CDR3 is TGTGCCAGCAGCCGAGGGGGGGAGGACTATGGCTACACCTTC.

The chain couples TRBV20-1 to TRBJ1-1; perhaps TRBD1 as D (6 bases). Trimming removed 3 bases at V and 7 bases at J, with 9 bases between. The V gene's germline CDR1 is DFQATT and CDR2 SNEGSKA (reference sequence). This CDR3 region has 11 residues. The CDR3 loop reads CSASRTVEAFF. The CDR3 DNA is TGCAGTGCTAGTCGGACAGTTGAAGCTTTCTTT.

CDR3 residues: CASSAQVRYNEQFF. In nucleotides, the CDR3 is TGTGCCAGCAGTGCCCAGGTCCGATACAATGAGCAGTTCTTC. The chain uses TRBV2 and TRBJ2-1; D is uncertain. The CDR3 consists of 14 residues. The ends were cut back, 4 bases at V and 4 bases at J, with 11 bases in the middle. In germline, CDR1 is SNHLY, CDR2 FYNNEI.

This chain links TRBV5-1 with TRBJ2-3, with 8 positions matching TRBD1. Germline V lookup: CDR1 SGHRS, CDR2 YFSETQ. Trimming at V came to 0 bases and at J to 6 bases, leaving 6 bases not matched to a gene. CDR3 size: 15 residues. The CDR3 sequence is CASSLGTGLGDTQYF. The CDR3 DNA reads as TGCGCCAGCAGCTTGGGGACAGGGCTCGGGGATACGCAGTATTTT.

The chain links TRBV10-3 to TRBJ2-1; 10 positions agree with TRBD1. J was trimmed by 7 bases and V by 7 bases; bases with no gene match: 7. Germline loops: CDR1 ENHRY, CDR2 SYGVKD. This CDR3 is built from 14 residues. The CDR3: CAINDRGHGNEQFF. DNA of the CDR3: TGTGCCATCAATGACAGGGGGCACGGTAATGAGCAGTTCTTC.

This clone was observed a handful of times. The chain recombines TRBV7-3 with TRBJ1-1; D gene uncertain. Germline V gene sequence: CDR1 SGHTA, CDR2 FQGTGA. Trimming removed 5 bases at V and 2 bases at J, with 9 bases between. This CDR3 is 13 amino acids long. The CDR3 sequence is CASSPGKNTEAFF. For the CDR3, the DNA is TGTGCCAGCAGCCCCGGGAAAAACACTGAAGCTTTCTTT. The entire variable domain, with the rest obtained from reference TRBV7-3 and TRBJ1-1, is as follows: GAGVSQTPSNKVTEKGKYVELRCDPISGHTALYWYRQSLGQGPEFLIYFQGTGAADDSGLPNDRFFAVRPEGSVSTLKIQRTERGDSAVYLCASSPGKNTEAFFGQGTRLTVV.

The V gene is TRBV7-6, the J gene TRBJ1-1; TRBD1 matches 8 bases. CDR3 length: 15 amino acids. Germline lookup yields CDR1 SGHVS and CDR2 FNYEAQ. V trimming: 0 bases; J trimming: 7 bases; junction bases outside the gene matches: 7. The CDR3 region has the DNA TGTGCCAGCAGCTTAGCGAGGGTAACAGGGGGTGAAGCTTTCTTT. Encoded protein: CASSLARVTGGEAFF.

The chain couples TRBV5-1 to TRBJ2-1; TRBD1 matches 10 bases. CDR3 length: 18 amino acids. Unmatched junction bases numbered 10, after V lost 4 bases and J lost 0 bases. Germline V lookup: CDR1 SGHRS, CDR2 YFSETQ. CDR3 DNA: TGCGCCAGCAGCCTCCCCGGACAGGGGGGATCCTCCTACAATGAGCAGTTCTTC. Its protein product is CASSLPGQGGSSYNEQFF.

The V call is TRBV11-3, the J call TRBJ1-3, with D tentatively TRBD1 (5 bases). CDR1 and CDR2 (germline): SGHNT, YENEEA. Between the trimmed V and J ends, which lost 5 bases and 0 bases, there was a span of 17 bases. The length of the CDR3 is 17 residues. In nucleotides, the CDR3 is TGTGCCAGCAGCCCATATCGGGGGATACCCTCTGGAAACACCATATATTTT. The encoded protein is CASSPYRGIPSGNTIYF.

The genes are TRBV19 and TRBJ1-2; no clear D. The CDR3 sequence is 13 residues long. Deletions cut 5 bases from V and 1 base from J, with 8 bases between. Germline V gene sequence: CDR1 LNHDA, CDR2 SQIVND (reference sequence). The CDR3 bases are TGTGCCAGTAGTCGTGAGGTTAACTATGGCTACACCTTC. As protein: CASSREVNYGYTF.

Written as DNA, the CDR3 is TGTGCCAGCAGCACACGGGGGGGTAGTTACAATGAGCAGTTCTTC. It specifies CASSTRGGSYNEQFF. This sequence joins TRBV7-3 and TRBJ2-1; the match to TRBD2 covers 8 bases. The junction had 7 bases not matched to a gene; V was cut back by 5 bases and J by 4 bases. This CDR3 region has 15 residues. Germline assignment: CDR1 SGHTA and CDR2 FQGTGA.

The chain carries TRBV19 and TRBJ2-3; TRBD2 aligns across 15 bases. V lost 3 bases and J lost 5; bases outside the gene matches: 9. The CDR3 extends over 18 amino acids. CDR1 is LNHDA and CDR2 is SQIVND in the germline V gene (reference sequence). CDR3 DNA: TGTGCCAGTAGTATCCAAGGACTAGCGGGGGGGCCAGGAGATACGCAGTATTTT. This codes for CASSIQGLAGGPGDTQYF. The full variable domain, its missing parts supplied by reference TRBV19 and TRBJ2-3, is DGGITQSPKYLFRKEGQNVTLSCEQNLNHDAMYWYRQDPGQGLRLIYYSQIVNDFQKGDIAEGYSVSREKKESFPLTVTSAQKNPTAFYLCASSIQGLAGGPGDTQYFGPGTRLTVL.

Only one count was recorded for this clone. V usage is TRBV4-3 and J usage is TRBJ1-6; 7 bases are shared with TRBD1. The CDR3 contains 16 residues. The J segment lost 7 bases and the V segment lost 3 bases, leaving 9 bases of the junction unmatched. Germline CDR1 and CDR2: LGHNA and YSLEER. The chain's CDR3 is CASSHTYGTVNSPLHF. CDR3 nucleotide sequence: TGCGCCAGCAGCCACACGTATGGGACAGTGAATTCACCCCTCCACTTT.

The rearrangement links TRBV28 to TRBJ2-2; 14 bases line up with TRBD2. The CDR3 contains 16 residues. Losses at the gene ends were 2 bases for V and 5 bases for J; bases not matched to a gene: 1. Germline assignment: CDR1 MDHEN and CDR2 SYDVKM. The CDR3 is CASSLGLAGGTGELFF. In DNA, the CDR3 is TGTGCCAGCAGTTTAGGACTAGCGGGGGGTACCGGGGAGCTGTTTTTT.